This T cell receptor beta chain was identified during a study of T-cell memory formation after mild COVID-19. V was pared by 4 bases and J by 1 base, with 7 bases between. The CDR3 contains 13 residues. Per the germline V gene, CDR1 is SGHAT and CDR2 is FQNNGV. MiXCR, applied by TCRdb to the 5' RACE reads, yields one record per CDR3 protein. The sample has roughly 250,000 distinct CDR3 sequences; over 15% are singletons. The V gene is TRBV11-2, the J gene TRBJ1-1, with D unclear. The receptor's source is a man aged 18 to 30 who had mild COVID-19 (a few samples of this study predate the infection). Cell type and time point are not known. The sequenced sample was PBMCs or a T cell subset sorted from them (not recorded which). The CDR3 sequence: CASSYWTNTEAFF. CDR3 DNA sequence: TGTGCCAGCAGCTATTGGACGAACACTGAAGCTTTCTTT.